This T cell receptor (beta chain) stems from a study of T-cell reconstitution after alpha-beta-depleted transplantation in children. CDR1 is SGHTA and CDR2 is FQGNSA in the germline V gene. The CDR3 is made up of 14 amino acids. In regard to this clonotype: An end of the junction does not agree with germline; a read error may underlie this.

A library of TCRbeta sequences, prepared with unique molecular identifiers, was generated. TCRdb passed the PCR reads through MiXCR, listing each CDR3 protein once. This sample has about 610,000 distinct CDR3 sequences, with approximately 10% found just once. The input for sequencing was PBMCs from the stem cell graft donor, taken from the stem cell graft. The genes are TRBV7-2 and TRBJ2-7, with D uncertain. The origin of this receptor is a human donor who donated a stem cell graft to a child with acute myeloid leukemia. This CDR3 is CAGSSRAAIYEQYF. Here the CDR3 DNA reads TGTGCCGGCAGCTCTCGGGCAGCAATCTACGAGCAGTACTTC. Variable domain in full (rest from reference TRBV7-2 and TRBJ2-7): GAGVSQSPSNKVTEKGKDVELRCDPISGHTALYWYRQSLGQGLEFLIYFQGNSAPDKSGLPSDRFSAERTGGSVSTLTIQRTQQEDSAVYLCAGSSRAAIYEQYFGPGTRLTVT.